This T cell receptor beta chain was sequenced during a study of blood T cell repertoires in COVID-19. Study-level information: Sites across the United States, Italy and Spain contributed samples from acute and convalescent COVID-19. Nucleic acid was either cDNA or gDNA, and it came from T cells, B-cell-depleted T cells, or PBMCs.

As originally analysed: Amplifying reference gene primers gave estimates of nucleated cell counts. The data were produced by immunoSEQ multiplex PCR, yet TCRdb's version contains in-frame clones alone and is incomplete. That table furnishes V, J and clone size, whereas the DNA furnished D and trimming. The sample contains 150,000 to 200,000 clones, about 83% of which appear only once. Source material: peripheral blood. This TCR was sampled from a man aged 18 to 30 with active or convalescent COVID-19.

The CDR3 region is CASSQGRGNTIYF. DNA of the CDR3: TGTGCCAGCAGCCAAGGTCGGGGAAACACCATATATTTT. The chain couples TRBV3-1 (or the pseudogene TRBV3-2) to TRBJ1-3; D is undetermined. The germline gives CDR1 LGHDT, CDR2 YNNKEL (reference sequence). This CDR3 is built from 13 residues. With 1 base removed from V and 4 bases from J, the gap between germline ends came to 5 bases.